This T cell receptor (beta chain) was documented in a study of technical replicates of blood from a few donors. Profiling relied on immunoSEQ multiplex PCR, and the TCRdb table lists in-frame clones only, not all of them. The sample shows about 100,000 clones, under 97% of them seen only once. The sample taken for sequencing was T cells isolated from PBMCs. The TCR was taken from a human donor in good health.

CDR3 amino acids: CASSPFRVNTEAFF. The CDR3 DNA follows: TGTGCCAGCAGTCCCTTCCGGGTGAACACTGAAGCTTTCTTT. The genes are TRBV28 and TRBJ1-1; no reliable D call. The CDR3 spans 14 residues. The V end lost 5 bases, the J end lost 0 bases, and 10 bases lay between the germline ends. The germline CDR1 and CDR2 sequences are MDHEN and SYDVKM.